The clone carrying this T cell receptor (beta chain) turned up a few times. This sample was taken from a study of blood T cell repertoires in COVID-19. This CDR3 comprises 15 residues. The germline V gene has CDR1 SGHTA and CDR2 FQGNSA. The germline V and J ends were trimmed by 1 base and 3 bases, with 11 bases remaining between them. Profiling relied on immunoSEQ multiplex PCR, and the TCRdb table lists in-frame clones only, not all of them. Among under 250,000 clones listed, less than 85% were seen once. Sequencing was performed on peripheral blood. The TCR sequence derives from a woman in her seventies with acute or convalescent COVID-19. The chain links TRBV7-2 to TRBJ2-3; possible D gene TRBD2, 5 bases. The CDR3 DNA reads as TGTGCCAGCAGCTTAGGCGACTATGGAACAGATACGCAGTATTTT. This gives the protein CASSLGDYGTDTQYF.